This T cell receptor beta chain comes out of a study of T cell responses to AZD1222 COVID-19 vaccine. The protocol was immunoSEQ multiplex PCR, while the TCRdb copy is restricted to in-frame clones and leaves out a portion. The top ten clones hold 5% to 6% of a sample with roughly 66,000 clones, roughly four fifths of them seen once. Germline CDR1 KGHDR, CDR2 SFDVKD. The CDR3 totals 14 residues. Trimming removed 5 bases from V and 2 bases from J, with 12 bases in between. The study's findings and limits: Most donors were white British and more were female, and clonal diversity was possibly underestimated. Spike was spanned by vaccine-associated CD4 TCRs, with dominance at 160-218 and 743-854. Only a handful of people who got AZD1222 tested seropositive at baseline.

As concerns this clone: The antigen is undetermined.

The chain recombines TRBV24-1 with TRBJ2-7, with D perhaps matching TRBD1 (5 bases). Material: peripheral blood, obtained on day 0 of AZD1222 vaccination. The sequence was obtained from an adult in good health. CDR3 protein: CATSATRVPYEQYF. CDR3 nucleotide sequence: TGTGCCACCAGTGCAACCAGGGTACCCTACGAGCAGTACTTC.